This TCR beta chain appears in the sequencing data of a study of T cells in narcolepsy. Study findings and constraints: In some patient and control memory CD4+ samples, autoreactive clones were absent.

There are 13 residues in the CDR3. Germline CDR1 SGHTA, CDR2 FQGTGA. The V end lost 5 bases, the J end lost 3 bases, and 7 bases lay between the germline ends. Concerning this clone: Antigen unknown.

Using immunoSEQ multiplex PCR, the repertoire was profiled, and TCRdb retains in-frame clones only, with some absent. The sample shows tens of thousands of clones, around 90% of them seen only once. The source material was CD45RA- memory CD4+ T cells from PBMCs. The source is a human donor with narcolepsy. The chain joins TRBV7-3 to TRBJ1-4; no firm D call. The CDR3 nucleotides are TGTGCCAGCAGCCCCGGGCCTAATGAAAAACTGTTTTTT. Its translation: CASSPGPNEKLFF.